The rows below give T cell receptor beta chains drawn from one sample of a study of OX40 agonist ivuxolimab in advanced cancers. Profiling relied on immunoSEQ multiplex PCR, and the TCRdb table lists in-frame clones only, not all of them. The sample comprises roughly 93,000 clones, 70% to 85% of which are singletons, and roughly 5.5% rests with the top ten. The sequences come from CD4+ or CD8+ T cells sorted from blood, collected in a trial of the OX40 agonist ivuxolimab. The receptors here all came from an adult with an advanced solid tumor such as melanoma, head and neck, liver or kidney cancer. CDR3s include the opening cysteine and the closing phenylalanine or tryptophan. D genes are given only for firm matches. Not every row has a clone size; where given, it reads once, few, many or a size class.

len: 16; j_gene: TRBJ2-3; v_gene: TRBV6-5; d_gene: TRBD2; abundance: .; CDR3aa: CASSSGLAGGRDTQYF; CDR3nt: TGTGCCAGCAGTTCCGGACTAGCGGGTGGGCGGGATACGCAGTATTTT
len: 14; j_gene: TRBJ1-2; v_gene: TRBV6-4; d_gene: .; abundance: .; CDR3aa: CASAPGTGFGGYTF; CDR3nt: TGTGCCAGCGCCCCGGGAACAGGGTTTGGCGGCTACACCTTC
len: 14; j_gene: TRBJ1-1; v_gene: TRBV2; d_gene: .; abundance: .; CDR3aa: CASSKTAENTEAFF; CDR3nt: TGTGCCAGCAGTAAGACGGCGGAGAACACTGAAGCTTTCTTT
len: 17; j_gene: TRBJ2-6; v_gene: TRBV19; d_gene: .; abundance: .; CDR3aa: CASSIGQGASGANVLTF; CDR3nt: TGTGCCAGTAGTATAGGGCAGGGAGCATCTGGGGCCAACGTCCTGACTTTC
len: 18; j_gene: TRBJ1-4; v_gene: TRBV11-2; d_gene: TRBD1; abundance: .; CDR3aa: CASSLANTGTVTNEKLFF; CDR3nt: TGTGCCAGCAGCTTAGCTAATACAGGGACAGTAACTAATGAAAAACTGTTTTTT
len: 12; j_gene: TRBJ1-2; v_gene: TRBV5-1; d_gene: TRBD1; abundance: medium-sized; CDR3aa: CASSAGGWGYTF; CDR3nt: TGCGCCAGCAGCGCAGGGGGCTGGGGCTACACCTTC
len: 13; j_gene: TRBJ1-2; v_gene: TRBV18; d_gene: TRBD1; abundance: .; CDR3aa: CASSPGQEYGYTF; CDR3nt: TGTGCCAGCTCACCGGGACAGGAGTATGGCTACACCTTC
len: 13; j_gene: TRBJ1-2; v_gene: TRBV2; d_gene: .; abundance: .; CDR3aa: CASCEGQGYGYTF; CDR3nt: TGTGCCAGCTGTGAAGGGCAGGGCTATGGCTACACCTTC
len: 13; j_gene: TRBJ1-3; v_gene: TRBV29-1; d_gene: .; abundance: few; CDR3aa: CSVDEGQGNTIYF; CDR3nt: TGCAGCGTTGACGAGGGGCAGGGAAACACCATATATTTT
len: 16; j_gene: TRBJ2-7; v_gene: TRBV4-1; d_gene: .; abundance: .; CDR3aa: CASSQVTASFSYEQYF; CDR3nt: TGCGCCAGCAGCCAAGTTACGGCCTCCTTCTCCTACGAGCAGTACTTC
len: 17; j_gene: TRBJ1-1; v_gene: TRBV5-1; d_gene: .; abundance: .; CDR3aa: CASSPPEAGQTNTEAFF; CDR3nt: TGCGCCAGCAGCCCCCCAGAGGCCGGACAAACGAACACTGAAGCTTTCTTT
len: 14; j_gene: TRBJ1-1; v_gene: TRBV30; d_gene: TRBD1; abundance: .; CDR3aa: CAWSRTGRNTEAFF; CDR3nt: TGTGCCTGGAGTCGGACAGGAAGAAACACTGAAGCTTTCTTT
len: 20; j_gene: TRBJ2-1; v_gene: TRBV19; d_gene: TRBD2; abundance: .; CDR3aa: CASSIAGLAGGRSSYNEQFF; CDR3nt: TGTGCCAGTAGTATCGCGGGGCTAGCGGGGGGGCGGAGCTCCTACAATGAGCAGTTCTTC
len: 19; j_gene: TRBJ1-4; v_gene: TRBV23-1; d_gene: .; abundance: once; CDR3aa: CASSQSGGAYRERDEKLFF; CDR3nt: TGCGCCAGCAGTCAATCGGGGGGGGCTTACAGGGAAAGGGATGAAAAACTGTTTTTT
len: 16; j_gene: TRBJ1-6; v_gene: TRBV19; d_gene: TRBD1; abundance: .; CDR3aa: CASTTTGVPYNSPLHF; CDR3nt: TGTGCCAGTACCACGACAGGGGTTCCCTATAATTCACCCCTCCACTTT
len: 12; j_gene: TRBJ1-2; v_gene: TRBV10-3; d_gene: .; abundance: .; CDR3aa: CAITPTGANYTF; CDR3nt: TGTGCCATCACCCCGACAGGCGCTAACTACACCTTC